One and the same sample provided the 22 T cell receptor beta chains below, sequenced in a study of CD8+ T cells in alopecia areata. It was cDNA, reverse transcribed from extracted RNA, that served as the sequencing template. TCRdb's copy holds only in-frame clones and misses some; the assay was immunoSEQ multiplex PCR. The sample yields some 150,000 clones, about three fifths seen once. Here the sequenced sample was CD4+ T cells sorted from blood, taken at week 0. The receptor set was obtained from a human donor with alopecia areata.

The DNA for the CDR3 is TGCAGCGTTGTCGGTGACATGAACACTGAAGCTTTCTTT. Protein product: CSVVGDMNTEAFF. The V call is TRBV29-1, the J call TRBJ1-1, with D unclear. The CDR3 runs to 13 residues. CDR1 is SQVTM and CDR2 is ANQGSEA in the germline V gene. With 4 bases removed from V and 0 bases from J, the gap between germline ends came to 9 bases.

This clone occurred a few times. This rearrangement joins TRBV27 to TRBJ2-5; 7 positions match TRBD2. V shed 2 bases, J shed 4 bases, and the junction held 4 bases outside the gene matches. The germline gives CDR1 MNHEY, CDR2 SMNVEV (reference sequence). The CDR3 totals 14 residues. CDR3 sequence reads: CASSLSGGGETQYF. CDR3 nucleotides: TGTGCCAGCAGTTTAAGCGGCGGGGGAGAGACCCAGTACTTC.

This clone turned up a few times. Its ends do not fully match the called genes, so a read error is possible. The J gene is TRBJ2-7, the V gene TRBV7-6; 10 bases line up with TRBD2. CDR1 and CDR2 from the germline V gene are SGHVS and FNYEAQ. The CDR3 is 13 residues long. This CDR3 is CASSGSLAGRSHF. The CDR3 region has the DNA TGTGCCAGCAGCGGGTCACTAGCGGGGCGCTCCCACTTC.

This rearrangement joins TRBV30 to TRBJ1-2, with 9 bases aligning to TRBD1. The CDR3 spans 13 residues. Per germline, CDR1 GTSNPN and CDR2 SVGIG (reference sequence). The J segment lost 8 bases and the V segment lost 2 bases, leaving 6 bases of the junction unmatched. The DNA of the CDR3 is TGTGCCTGGAGTATCGGGACAGGGAACGGCTACACCTTC. The encoded protein is CAWSIGTGNGYTF.

The table lists this clone with a few counts. V and J are TRBV9 and TRBJ1-5, with a tentative D call TRBD1 (5 bases). The V end was cut by 3 bases, the J end by 0 bases, with 10 bases between. Germline CDR1 reads SGDLS; CDR2 reads YYNGEE. This CDR3 is 15 amino acids long. The CDR3 reads CASSAGTVSNQPQHF. The CDR3, as DNA: TGTGCCAGCAGCGCAGGGACCGTTAGCAATCAGCCCCAGCATTTT.

The rearrangement uses TRBV29-1 and TRBJ1-1, with D unresolved. The V gene lost 4 bases and the J gene lost 4 bases, with 7 bases spanning the gap. The germline gives CDR1 SQVTM, CDR2 ANQGSEA. The CDR3 extends over 11 amino acids. The CDR3 coding sequence is TGCAGCGTTGGAGGGAGCACTGAAGCTTTCTTT. Translated, it gives CSVGGSTEAFF.

This chain uses TRBV29-1 with TRBJ1-2, with a tentative D call TRBD1 (6 bases). Germline lookup yields CDR1 SQVTM and CDR2 ANQGSEA. The CDR3 is 14 amino acids. With 6 bases removed from V and 2 bases from J, the gap between germline ends came to 16 bases. In DNA, the CDR3 is TGCAGCGTCCACGAACCGGACAGCAACTATGGCTACACCTTC. Amino acids: CSVHEPDSNYGYTF.

This clone was seen a handful of times. V gene TRBV30 combines with J gene TRBJ1-2; tentative D call: TRBD1 (6 bases). The germline gives CDR1 GTSNPN, CDR2 SVGIG (reference sequence). CDR3 size: 15 residues. V was cut by 0 bases and J by 5 bases, with 16 bases left in between. The CDR3 region has the DNA TGTGCCTGGAGTGTAGGGGGGGCGTCGCGGTATGGCTACACCTTC. Translation: CAWSVGGASRYGYTF.

CDR3 nucleotides: TGTGCCAGCAGCTTTCACAGTATAGAGACCCAGTACTTC. Translating gives CASSFHSIETQYF. The V call is TRBV7-9, the J call TRBJ2-5; D is unresolved. Germline loops: CDR1 SEHNR, CDR2 FQNEAQ (reference sequence). The V and J ends lost 3 bases and 4 bases respectively, with 9 bases between them. The CDR3 sequence is 13 residues long. Together with reference TRBV7-9 and TRBJ2-5, the CDR3 gives the full variable domain: DTGVSQNPRHKITKRGQNVTFRCDPISEHNRLYWYRQTLGQGPEFLTYFQNEAQLEKSRLLSDRFSAERPKGSFSTLEIQRTEQGDSAMYLCASSFHSIETQYFGPGTRLLVL.

The J gene is TRBJ2-2, the V gene TRBV6-5; tentative D call: TRBD1 (6 bases). V shed 2 bases and J shed 5 bases, with 15 bases lying between them. Germline V CDR1 and CDR2: MNHEY, SVGAGI. The CDR3 contains 16 residues. The CDR3 bases are TGTGCCAGCAGTTACGACGCAACAGGGAAAACCGGGGAGCTGTTTTTT. It translates to CASSYDATGKTGELFF.

The chain recombines TRBV7-8 with TRBJ2-1, with D perhaps TRBD1 or TRBD2 (5 bases each). CDR3 length equals 14 residues. Trimming left V 1 base short and J 7 bases short, with 11 bases between. CDR1 and CDR2 (germline): SGHVS, FQNEAQ. CDR3 DNA: TGTGCCAGCAGCTTAGTGGGACGGTTGAATGAGCAGTTCTTC. Its translation: CASSLVGRLNEQFF.

This clone has just a few counts. The chain is built from TRBV27 and TRBJ2-3; 11 nucleotides align to TRBD2. In germline, CDR1 is MNHEY, CDR2 SMNVEV (reference sequence). The CDR3 is 16 residues long. The V segment lost 5 bases and the J segment 6 bases; nucleotides outside the gene matches: 10. CDR3 region: CASSPRLAGGHDTQYF. As DNA, the CDR3 is TGTGCCAGCAGTCCACGGCTAGCGGGGGGTCATGATACGCAGTATTTT.

The V gene is TRBV11-1, the J gene TRBJ2-7; no definite D call. The CDR3 has 12 amino acids. V was pared by 5 bases and J by 6 bases, with 11 bases between. The germline CDR1 and CDR2 sequences are SGHAT and FQDESV (reference sequence). The CDR3 coding sequence is TGTGCCAGCAGCACTGATAACTTCGAGCAGTACTTC. It specifies CASSTDNFEQYF.

The chain is built from TRBV11-2 and TRBJ2-2, with D maybe TRBD1 (6 bases). The CDR3 is made up of 14 amino acids. Between the trimmed V and J ends, which lost 3 bases and 5 bases, there was a span of 10 bases. The germline gives CDR1 SGHAT, CDR2 FQNNGV. The CDR3 nucleotides are TGTGCCAGCAGCTTCAGGGGCGGAACCGGGGAGCTGTTTTTT. This gives the protein CASSFRGGTGELFF.

This clone was counted a few times. The chain couples TRBV5-1 to TRBJ2-3; D is unclear. The CDR3 has 15 amino acids. Germline V gives CDR1 SGHRS, CDR2 YFSETQ. With 1 base removed from V and 2 bases from J, the gap between germline ends came to 11 bases. CDR3 DNA sequence: TGCGCCAGCAGCTTGATGGCCGCTTCCACAGATACGCAGTATTTT. Its translation is CASSLMAASTDTQYF.

This clone was seen just once. V usage is TRBV30 and J usage is TRBJ1-2; D ambiguous. Looked up from germline, CDR1 is GTSNPN and CDR2 is SVGIG (reference sequence). V was clipped by 1 base and J by 4 bases, with 7 bases between them. The CDR3 is made up of 12 amino acids. The CDR3 reads CAWSETVYGYTF. The DNA for the CDR3 is TGTGCCTGGAGTGAGACGGTCTATGGCTACACCTTC.

This sequence joins TRBV29-1 and TRBJ2-3; D unresolved. Germline V gene sequence: CDR1 SQVTM, CDR2 ANQGSEA. The V end lost 4 bases, the J end lost 2 bases, and 7 bases lay between the germline ends. The CDR3 is 12 amino acids. This CDR3 reads CSVVSLTDTQYF. DNA of the CDR3: TGCAGCGTTGTATCCCTCACAGATACGCAGTATTTT.

The V and J genes are TRBV7-2 and TRBJ1-5, with D uncertain. The V gene's germline CDR1 is SGHTA and CDR2 FQGNSA. V lost 5 bases to trimming and J lost 4 bases, with 12 bases between them. CDR3 size: 14 residues. Here the CDR3 reads CASSLGVVNQPQHF. In DNA, the CDR3 is TGTGCCAGCAGCCTCGGCGTAGTTAATCAGCCCCAGCATTTT.

V and J are TRBV29-1 and TRBJ1-5; D call uncertain. CDR3 length equals 13 residues. Trimming cost V 1 base and J 6 bases, with 10 bases left between them. Germline V gives CDR1 SQVTM, CDR2 ANQGSEA. CDR3 nucleotides: TGCAGCGTTGAAGTGGCAGAGGGTCAGCCCCAGCATTTT. Translation gives CSVEVAEGQPQHF.

The CDR3 coding sequence is TGTGCCAGCAGCGTGGGAGTAGCGGGGGGGCAAGAGACCCAGTACTTC. This codes for CASSVGVAGGQETQYF. The chain recombines TRBV9 with TRBJ2-5; TRBD2 matches at 11 bases. CDR3 length equals 16 residues. CDR1 and CDR2 (germline): SGDLS, YYNGEE. V was clipped by 2 bases and J by 2 bases; unmatched bases: 5.

This chain links TRBV29-1 with TRBJ2-7; TRBD1 matches at 9 bases. The CDR3 covers 14 residues. From germline, CDR1 is SQVTM and CDR2 ANQGSEA. After removal of 4 bases from V and 1 base from J, the junction contained 5 bases not matched to a gene. CDR3 sequence (DNA): TGCAGCGTTGTAAAAGGACAGGGGTCCTACGAGCAGTACTTC. This sequence encodes CSVVKGQGSYEQYF.

The gene calls are TRBV7-2 and TRBJ2-1; possibly TRBD2 for D (5 bases). Germline CDR1 SGHTA, CDR2 FQGNSA. This CDR3 has 17 residues. Trimming cost V 5 bases and J 4 bases, with 21 bases left between them. The chain's CDR3 is CASSRRGGPEPYNEQFF. The CDR3 DNA sequence: TGTGCCAGCAGCCGACGGGGTGGTCCCGAGCCTTACAATGAGCAGTTCTTC. Drawing the rest from reference TRBV7-2 and TRBJ2-1, the complete variable domain is GAGVSQSPSNKVTEKGKDVELRCDPISGHTALYWYRQSLGQGLEFLIYFQGNSAPDKSGLPSDRFSAERTGGSVSTLTIQRTQQEDSAVYLCASSRRGGPEPYNEQFFGPGTRLTVL.